These 9 T cell receptor beta chains were sequenced from one sample in a study of blood T cell repertoires in COVID-19. The data were produced by immunoSEQ multiplex PCR, yet TCRdb's version contains in-frame clones alone and is incomplete. This sample has some 140,000 clones, with 65% to 90% found just once. Sequenced input: peripheral blood. These receptors were taken from a woman in her fifties or sixties with COVID-19, enrolled during active disease.

V usage is TRBV11-2 and J usage is TRBJ1-5; unclear D gene. V dropped 1 base and J dropped 7 bases, with 8 bases sitting between them. This CDR3 has 13 residues. Looked up from germline, CDR1 is SGHAT and CDR2 is FQNNGV. The CDR3 DNA is TGTGCCAGCAGCTTAGGTCGGTGGCAGCCCCAGCATTTT. Its protein is CASSLGRWQPQHF.

The J gene is TRBJ2-1, the V gene TRBV18; no firm D call. V gave up 3 bases and J gave up 12 bases, with 18 bases separating them. CDR3 length equals 14 residues. The germline CDR1 and CDR2 sequences are KGHSH and LQKENI. As DNA, the CDR3 is TGTGCCAGCTCACCCACAGTACCCAGAGAACGGCAGTTCTTC. As protein: CASSPTVPRERQFF.

This rearrangement joins TRBV5-6 to TRBJ1-1; 7 bases are shared with TRBD1. V shed 4 bases and J 2 bases; nucleotides not matched to a gene: 8. The CDR3 totals 15 residues. CDR1 SGHDT and CDR2 YYEEEE come from the germline V gene. CDR3 bases: TGTGCCAGCAGCCCGGGACAGCGAATTAACACTGAAGCTTTCTTT. Translated, it gives CASSPGQRINTEAFF.

The sample holds one count of this clone. This chain links TRBV5-4 with TRBJ1-4, with TRBD1 identical over 7 bases. Germline V lookup: CDR1 SGHNT, CDR2 YYREEE (reference sequence). V gave up 0 bases and J gave up 0 bases; unmatched junction bases: 2. This CDR3 contains 16 residues. CDR3 in amino acids: CASSLGGTATNEKLFF. Written as DNA, the CDR3 is TGTGCCAGCAGCTTGGGGGGGACAGCAACTAATGAAAAACTGTTTTTT. The variable domain in full, completed from reference TRBV5-4 and TRBJ1-4, reads ETGVTQSPTHLIKTRGQQVTLRCSSQSGHNTVSWYQQALGQGPQFIFQYYREEENGRGNFPPRFSGLQFPNYSSELNVNALELDDSALYLCASSLGGTATNEKLFFGSGTQLSVL.

This chain joins TRBV7-6 and TRBJ2-5, with TRBD2 identical over 12 bases. The CDR3 runs to 18 residues. The germline V gene encodes CDR1 SGHVS and CDR2 FNYEAQ. V shed 1 base, J shed 0 bases, and the junction held 6 bases outside the gene matches. This CDR3 reads CASSLGLAGAPYQETQYF. The CDR3 DNA reads TGTGCCAGCAGCTTAGGACTAGCGGGGGCCCCGTACCAAGAGACCCAGTACTTC.

The DNA for the CDR3 is TGTGCCAGCGATATAACAGGGCCGGGCACCGGGGAGCTGTTTTTT. Its translation: CASDITGPGTGELFF. This chain links TRBV7-9 with TRBJ2-2; possible D gene TRBD1, 6 bases. CDR1 is SEHNR and CDR2 is FQNEAQ in the germline V gene (reference sequence). There are 15 residues in the CDR3. The ends were cut back, 8 bases at V and 4 bases at J, with 17 bases in the middle.

The chain has TRBV19 and TRBJ2-5; D is undetermined. Germline V CDR1 and CDR2: LNHDA, SQIVND (reference sequence). This CDR3 has 15 amino acids. Between the trimmed V and J ends, which lost 1 base and 1 base, there was a span of 10 bases. The DNA for the CDR3 is TGTGCCAGTAGTATAGGAGCAACCGCCCAAGAGACCCAGTACTTC. This codes for CASSIGATAQETQYF. The complete variable domain, with remaining parts taken from reference TRBV19 and TRBJ2-5, reads DGGITQSPKYLFRKEGQNVTLSCEQNLNHDAMYWYRQDPGQGLRLIYYSQIVNDFQKGDIAEGYSVSREKKESFPLTVTSAQKNPTAFYLCASSIGATAQETQYFGPGTRLLVL.

The gene calls are TRBV19 and TRBJ1-1, with D possibly matching TRBD1 (6 bases). CDR1 is LNHDA and CDR2 is SQIVND in the germline V gene (reference sequence). V was cut by 7 bases and J by 4 bases, with 13 bases left in between. The CDR3 contains 13 residues. The CDR3 region is CASNGGGFTEAFF. In DNA form, the CDR3 reads TGTGCCAGTAATGGGGGGGGCTTCACTGAAGCTTTCTTT.

This chain links TRBV9 with TRBJ2-6, with D perhaps TRBD1 (5 bases). V was cut by 0 bases and J by 2 bases, with 18 bases left in between. The CDR3 contains 19 residues. Per germline, CDR1 SGDLS and CDR2 YYNGEE. The CDR3 is CASSVGVWGLLAGANVLTF. The CDR3 coding sequence is TGTGCCAGCAGCGTAGGGGTGTGGGGCCTACTGGCTGGGGCCAACGTCCTGACTTTC.